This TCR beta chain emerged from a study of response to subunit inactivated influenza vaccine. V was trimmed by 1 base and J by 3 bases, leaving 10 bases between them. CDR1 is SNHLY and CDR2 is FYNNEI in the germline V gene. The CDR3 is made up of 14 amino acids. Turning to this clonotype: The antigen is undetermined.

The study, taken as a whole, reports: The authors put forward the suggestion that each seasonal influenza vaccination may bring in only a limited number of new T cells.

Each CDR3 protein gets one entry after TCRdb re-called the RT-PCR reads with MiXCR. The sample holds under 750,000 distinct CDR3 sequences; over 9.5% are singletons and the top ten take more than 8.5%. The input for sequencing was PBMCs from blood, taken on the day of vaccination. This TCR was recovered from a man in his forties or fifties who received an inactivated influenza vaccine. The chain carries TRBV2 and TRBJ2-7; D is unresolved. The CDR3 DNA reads TGTGCCAGCAGTGAAGACCAGAGATACTACGAGCAGTACTTC. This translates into CASSEDQRYYEQYF.